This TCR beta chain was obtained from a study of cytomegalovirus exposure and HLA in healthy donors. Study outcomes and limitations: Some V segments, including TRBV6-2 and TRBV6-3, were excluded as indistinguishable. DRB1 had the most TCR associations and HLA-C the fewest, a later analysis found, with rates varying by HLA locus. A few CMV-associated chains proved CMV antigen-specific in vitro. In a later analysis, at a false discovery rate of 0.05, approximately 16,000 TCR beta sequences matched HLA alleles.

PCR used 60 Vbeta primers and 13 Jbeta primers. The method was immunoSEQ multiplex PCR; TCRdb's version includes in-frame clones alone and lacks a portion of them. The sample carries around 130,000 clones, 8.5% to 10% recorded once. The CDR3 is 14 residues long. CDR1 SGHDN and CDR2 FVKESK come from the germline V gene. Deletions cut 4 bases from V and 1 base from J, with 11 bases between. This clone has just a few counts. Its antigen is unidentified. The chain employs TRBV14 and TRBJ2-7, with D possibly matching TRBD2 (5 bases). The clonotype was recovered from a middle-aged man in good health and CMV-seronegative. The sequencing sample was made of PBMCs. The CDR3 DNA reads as TGTGCCAGCAGCCCGAATCCGGGATCCTACGAGCAGTACTTC. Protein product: CASSPNPGSYEQYF.